The 14 T cell receptor beta chains below come from one sample, sequenced in a study of graft-versus-host responses after intestinal transplantation. TCRdb keeps only in-frame clones here, not all; method: immunoSEQ multiplex PCR. The sample lists about 64,000 clones, roughly 92% occurring once. Sample: bone marrow, taken almost 750 days after intestinal transplantation. These receptors all stem from a human patient who received an intestinal transplant, so some T cells may come from the graft donor.

The chain employs TRBV19 and TRBJ1-2, with D unclear. CDR1 and CDR2 (germline): LNHDA, SQIVND (reference sequence). V was shortened by 0 bases and J by 5 bases, with 16 bases between the two germline ends. This CDR3 region has 16 residues. CDR3 sequence reads: CASSIDVAGLLYGYTF. The CDR3 DNA is TGTGCCAGTAGTATAGATGTTGCGGGTCTTCTATATGGCTACACCTTC.

V is TRBV7-9 and J is TRBJ1-3; D gene ambiguous. Germline CDR1 is SEHNR and CDR2 is FQNEAQ (reference sequence). V lost 0 bases, J lost 1 base, and 7 bases lay in between. This CDR3 spans 15 amino acids. In DNA form, the CDR3 reads TGTGCCAGCAGCTTAGCGGCGGGGTCTGGAAACACCATATATTTT. Amino acid sequence: CASSLAAGSGNTIYF.

The CDR3 here is CASSVTGVTGELFF. The DNA of the CDR3 is TGTGCCAGCAGTGTGACAGGGGTTACCGGGGAGCTGTTTTTT. J is TRBJ2-2 and V is TRBV25-1, with 8 bases lining up with TRBD1. The V and J ends lost 4 bases and 5 bases, in that order; junction bases with no gene match: 3. This CDR3 contains 14 residues. Germline V gene sequence: CDR1 MGHDK, CDR2 SYGVNS.

V and J are TRBV2 and TRBJ1-5; possibly TRBD1 for D (6 bases). From germline, CDR1 is SNHLY and CDR2 FYNNEI. The CDR3 has 14 residues. Trimming left V 6 bases short and J 4 bases short, with 13 bases between. CDR3 loop: CASRGGHGNQPQHF. CDR3 sequence (DNA): TGTGCCAGCAGAGGGGGACACGGGAATCAGCCCCAGCATTTT.

This chain connects TRBV6-6 to TRBJ1-1; maybe TRBD1 (6 bases). There are 14 residues in the CDR3. Deletions cut 6 bases from V and 0 bases from J, with 11 bases between. Germline CDR1 MNHNY, CDR2 SVGAGI (reference sequence). The CDR3 sequence is CASSTYRVNTEAFF. The DNA of the CDR3 is TGTGCCAGCAGCACGTACAGGGTGAACACTGAAGCTTTCTTT.

The chain couples TRBV6-7 to TRBJ2-7; 9 bases are shared with TRBD1. TRBV6-7 carries the ORF label, with uncertain function. Unmatched junction bases numbered 3, after V lost 7 bases and J lost 2 bases. The CDR3 totals 13 residues. DNA for the CDR3: TGTGCCAGCATTACAGGGGGCCCCTACGAGCAGTACTTC. It translates to CASITGGPYEQYF.

The rearrangement joins TRBV4-2 to TRBJ1-5, with 8 bases lining up with TRBD1. Trimming at V came to 3 bases and at J to 6 bases, leaving 7 bases not matched to a gene. The CDR3 has 15 amino acids. Germline V gene data show CDR1 as LGHNA and CDR2 as YNFKEQ. The CDR3 sequence is CASSHHDRGGQPQHF. The CDR3 nucleotides are TGTGCCAGCAGCCACCACGACAGGGGCGGTCAGCCCCAGCATTTT.

This clone has just one count. This sample includes further DNA sequences coding for the same CDR3. The V and J genes are TRBV10-3 and TRBJ1-5, with D hard to call. V was pared by 0 bases and J by 2 bases, with 11 bases between. The CDR3 loop spans 16 amino acids. The V gene's germline CDR1 is ENHRY and CDR2 SYGVKD. The CDR3 loop reads CAISESWVSGNQPQHF. The CDR3 region has the DNA TGTGCCATCAGTGAGTCGTGGGTTAGTGGCAATCAGCCCCAGCATTTT.

The chain is built from TRBV10-3 and TRBJ2-5; TRBD1 might be the D (5 bases). Between the trimmed V and J ends, which lost 1 base and 4 bases, there was a span of 16 bases. Germline CDR1 reads ENHRY; CDR2 reads SYGVKD. The CDR3 spans 16 residues. CDR3 nucleotides: TGTGCCATCAGTGAGTTGAAGACAGACGGTGGAGAGACCCAGTACTTC. Protein sequence: CAISELKTDGGETQYF.

The chain links TRBV9 to TRBJ1-2; 7 bases line up with TRBD1. V lost 0 bases to trimming and J lost 6 bases; unmatched junction nucleotides: 20. CDR3 length: 19 amino acids. The germline V gene has CDR1 SGDLS and CDR2 YYNGEE. DNA of the CDR3: TGTGCCAGCAGCGTAGCCAGGACAGGTGAAGCCTCTGACCTTAATGGCTACACCTTC. Its translation is CASSVARTGEASDLNGYTF.

V usage is TRBV5-1 and J usage is TRBJ2-1, with 11 bases that match TRBD2. The V gene's germline CDR1 is SGHRS and CDR2 YFSETQ. The CDR3 runs to 14 residues. V was pared by 5 bases and J by 7 bases, with 5 bases of the junction left unmatched. DNA for the CDR3: TGCGCCAGCAGGACTAGCGGGGATTCAAATGAGCAGTTCTTC. Translation gives CASRTSGDSNEQFF.

The chain couples TRBV5-1 to TRBJ2-5, with D possibly TRBD2 on 6 matching bases. Per germline, CDR1 SGHRS and CDR2 YFSETQ. CDR3 size: 16 residues. Between the trimmed V and J ends, which lost 0 bases and 1 base, there was a span of 13 bases. This CDR3 reads CASSLGTLGGQETQYF. CDR3 in DNA: TGCGCCAGCAGCTTGGGGACCTTGGGGGGCCAAGAGACCCAGTACTTC.

The genes are TRBV2 and TRBJ1-5, with D perhaps TRBD1 (6 bases). The germline CDR1 and CDR2 sequences are SNHLY and FYNNEI. This CDR3 comprises 15 residues. Trimming removed 4 bases from V and 7 bases from J, with 17 bases in between. CDR3 nucleotide sequence: TGTGCCAGCAGTGGGCCCCGACAGGCAGTGCAGCCCCAGCATTTT. Its protein is CASSGPRQAVQPQHF.

J is TRBJ2-1 and V is TRBV29-1; possible D gene TRBD2, 6 bases. V lost 7 bases, J lost 7 bases, and 23 bases lay in between. From germline, CDR1 is SQVTM and CDR2 ANQGSEA. The CDR3 consists of 15 residues. CDR3 sequence: CSATPLLAIGNEQFF. Written as DNA, the CDR3 is TGCAGCGCGACACCCCTTCTAGCGATTGGAAATGAGCAGTTCTTC.